These 13 T cell receptor beta chains were all obtained from the same sample, sequenced in a study of cytomegalovirus exposure and HLA in healthy donors. Primers included in the PCR were 60 Vbeta and 13 Jbeta primers. Generated by immunoSEQ multiplex PCR, the TCRdb table keeps only in-frame clones and is missing some. There are 130,000 to 150,000 clones in the sample; 75% to 90% occur only once, and 2.5% to 3.5% lies in the top ten. Sequenced: PBMCs. The receptor set was obtained from a woman aged 25-40 years in good health and CMV-seronegative.

Worth noting for this clone: The same CDR3 arises from other DNA sequences in this sample as well. The rearrangement uses TRBV9 and TRBJ1-2; no clear D. The CDR3 is made up of 14 amino acids. The germline gives CDR1 SGDLS, CDR2 YYNGEE. The V end was cut by 0 bases, the J end by 4 bases, with 10 bases between. In DNA form, the CDR3 reads TGTGCCAGCAGCGTAGTGTCAGGATCCTATGGCTACACCTTC. Its translation: CASSVVSGSYGYTF.

This rearrangement joins TRBV7-9 to TRBJ1-4; 11 bases match TRBD1. This CDR3 is 15 amino acids long. Looked up from germline, CDR1 is SEHNR and CDR2 is FQNEAQ (reference sequence). Germline trimming cut 5 bases from V and 7 bases from J; bases unmatched to any gene: 6. The CDR3 DNA reads as TGTGCCAGCAGCAGGACAGGGGGCGGGGGTGAAAAACTGTTTTTT. Protein sequence: CASSRTGGGGEKLFF.

Note on this clone: The sample has other DNA sequences that encode this CDR3 too. V gene TRBV7-6 combines with J gene TRBJ2-5, with a weak D call TRBD2 (5 bases). Between the trimmed V and J ends, which lost 5 bases and 5 bases, there was a span of 12 bases. Germline assignment: CDR1 SGHVS and CDR2 FNYEAQ. The CDR3 extends over 13 amino acids. The DNA for the CDR3 is TGTGCCAGCAGCATACTAGTCGGGGAGACCCAGTACTTC. This encodes CASSILVGETQYF.

This clone came up a few times. In DNA, the CDR3 is TGTGCCAGCAGTACCAGGGACAGACGAGAGGGCTACACCTTC. It is translated as CASSTRDRREGYTF. V and J are TRBV27 and TRBJ1-2, with 7 nucleotides matching TRBD1. Germline CDR1 reads MNHEY; CDR2 reads SMNVEV (reference sequence). With V trimmed by 5 bases and J by 8 bases, 11 bases remained unmatched. The CDR3 spans 14 residues.

The V call is TRBV7-2, the J call TRBJ1-3, with D possibly matching TRBD1 (5 bases). Trimming shortened V by 1 base and J by 4 bases, and 14 bases separated the two germline ends. Germline V gene sequence: CDR1 SGHTA, CDR2 FQGNSA. This CDR3 comprises 16 residues. As DNA, the CDR3 is TGTGCCAGCAGCTTAGTCGGGCCTCGGGGGGGAAACACCATATATTTT. Protein: CASSLVGPRGGNTIYF.

This clone was observed once. The chain joins TRBV7-2 to TRBJ2-7, with 11 bases fitting TRBD2. J lost 2 bases, V lost 0 bases, and 9 bases had no gene match. The CDR3 totals 18 residues. CDR1 is SGHTA, CDR2 FQGNSA, per germline. DNA of the CDR3: TGTGCCAGCAGCTTAGCTAGACTTAGCGGGGGGGTACCCTACGAGCAGTACTTC. This sequence encodes CASSLARLSGGVPYEQYF.

J is TRBJ2-3 and V is TRBV29-1; D remains ambiguous. V gave up 3 bases and J gave up 9 bases, with 19 bases separating them. Germline CDR1 is SQVTM and CDR2 is ANQGSEA. The CDR3 sequence is 14 residues long. The chain's CDR3 is CSVEPTGAVDTQYF. The CDR3 DNA is TGCAGCGTTGAGCCTACTGGCGCGGTTGACACGCAGTATTTT.

The rearrangement joins TRBV4-1 to TRBJ1-3; D remains unclear. The germline V and J ends were trimmed by 0 bases and 0 bases, with 6 bases remaining between them. Germline V gene sequence: CDR1 MGHRA, CDR2 YSYEKL. This CDR3 spans 15 amino acids. In DNA form, the CDR3 reads TGCGCCAGCAGCCAAGATGGGAGCTCTGGAAACACCATATATTTT. It translates to CASSQDGSSGNTIYF.

V and J are TRBV5-6 and TRBJ2-3, with D perhaps matching TRBD2 (5 bases). Between the trimmed V and J ends, which lost 3 bases and 6 bases, there was a span of 23 bases. This CDR3 is 17 amino acids long. The germline V gene encodes CDR1 SGHDT and CDR2 YYEEEE. The CDR3 DNA is TGTGCCAGCAGCTGGCTACTAGGCTCGTCTGAAACGGATACGCAGTATTTT. As protein: CASSWLLGSSETDTQYF.

This rearrangement joins TRBV10-2 to TRBJ2-1; 9 nucleotides agree with TRBD1. This CDR3 has 16 residues. Germline V gene sequence: CDR1 WSHSY, CDR2 SAAADI. The J segment lost 0 bases and the V segment lost 4 bases, leaving 4 bases of the junction unmatched. The DNA for the CDR3 is TGCGCCAGCAGTGGGGACAGGGTGGGCTCCTACAATGAGCAGTTCTTC. Protein product: CASSGDRVGSYNEQFF.

The chain has TRBV27 and TRBJ1-3, with D unresolved. Germline CDR1 reads MNHEY; CDR2 reads SMNVEV (reference sequence). CDR3 length: 15 amino acids. V was shortened by 0 bases and J by 5 bases, with 11 bases between the two germline ends. CDR3 region: CASSLSLNPRNTIYF. The CDR3 DNA reads as TGTGCCAGCAGTTTATCCTTAAACCCTAGAAACACCATATATTTT.

The rearrangement links TRBV10-3 to TRBJ2-7, with D possibly matching TRBD2 (6 bases). Trimming removed 8 bases from V and 0 bases from J, with 14 bases in between. The CDR3 has 14 amino acids. Germline V lookup: CDR1 ENHRY, CDR2 SYGVKD. CDR3 in DNA: TGTGCCATCTCGGCGGGGACCTCCTCCTACGAGCAGTACTTC. Its translation: CAISAGTSSYEQYF.

CDR3 loop: CASSSSRGYEQYF. For the CDR3, the DNA is TGTGCCAGCAGCTCGTCCAGGGGCTACGAGCAGTACTTC. The V and J genes are TRBV7-7 and TRBJ2-7; TRBD1 might be the D (6 bases). CDR1 is SSHAT, CDR2 FNYEAQ, per germline (reference sequence). This CDR3 contains 13 residues. V was pared by 4 bases and J by 3 bases, with 10 bases between.